This TCR beta chain was observed in a study of T cell responses to AZD1222 COVID-19 vaccine. Study at large: Pooling of second doses given at about 4 or about 12 weeks was done.

With respect to this clone: Its target is not known.

Study-level points and caveats: The donor group comprised mostly white British people and more females; the analysis possibly underestimated clonal diversity.

The repertoire was sequenced with immunoSEQ multiplex PCR; TCRdb's copy has only in-frame clones and lacks some. The sample consists of around 120,000 clones, 90% to 95% of them appearing once. The specimen comprised peripheral blood, sampled on day 0 of AZD1222 vaccination. This receptor was taken from an adult in good health.

The CDR3 loop is CASSLGPGRDNEKLFF. DNA for the CDR3: TGCGCCAGCAGCTTGGGGCCGGGCAGGGATAATGAAAAACTGTTTTTT. V and J are TRBV5-1 and TRBJ1-4; a possible D gene is TRBD1 (5 bases). V lost 0 bases and J lost 4, with 13 bases in between. The V gene's germline CDR1 is SGHRS and CDR2 YFSETQ. CDR3 size: 16 residues.